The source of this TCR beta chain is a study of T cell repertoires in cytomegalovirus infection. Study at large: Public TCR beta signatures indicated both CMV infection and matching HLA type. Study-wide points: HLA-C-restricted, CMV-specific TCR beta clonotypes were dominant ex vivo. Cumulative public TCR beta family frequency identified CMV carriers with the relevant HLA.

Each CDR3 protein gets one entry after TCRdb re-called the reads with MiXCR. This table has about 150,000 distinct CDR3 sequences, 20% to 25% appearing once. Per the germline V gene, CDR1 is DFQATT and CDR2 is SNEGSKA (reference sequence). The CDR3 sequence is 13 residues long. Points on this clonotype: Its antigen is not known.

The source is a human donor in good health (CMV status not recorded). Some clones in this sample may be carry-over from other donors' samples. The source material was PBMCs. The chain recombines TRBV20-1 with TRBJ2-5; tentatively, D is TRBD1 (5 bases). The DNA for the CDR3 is TGCAGCTGGTCAAACAGGATAGGGGAGACCCAGTACTTC. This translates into CSWSNRIGETQYF.